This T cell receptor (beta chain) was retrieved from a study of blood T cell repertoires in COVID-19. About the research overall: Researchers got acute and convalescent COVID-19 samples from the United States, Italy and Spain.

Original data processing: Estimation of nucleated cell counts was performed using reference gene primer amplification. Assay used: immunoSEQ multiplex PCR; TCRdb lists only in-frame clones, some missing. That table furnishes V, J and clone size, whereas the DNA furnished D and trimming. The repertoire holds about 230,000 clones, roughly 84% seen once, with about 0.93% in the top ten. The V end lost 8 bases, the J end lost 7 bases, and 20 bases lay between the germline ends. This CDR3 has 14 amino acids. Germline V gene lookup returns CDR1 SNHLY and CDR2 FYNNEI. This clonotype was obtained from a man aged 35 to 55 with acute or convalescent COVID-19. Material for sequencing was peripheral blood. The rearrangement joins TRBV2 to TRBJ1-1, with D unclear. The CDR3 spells CASSLDIQLLEAFF. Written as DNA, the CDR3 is TGTGCCAGCTCCTTAGACATACAGCTACTTGAAGCTTTCTTT.